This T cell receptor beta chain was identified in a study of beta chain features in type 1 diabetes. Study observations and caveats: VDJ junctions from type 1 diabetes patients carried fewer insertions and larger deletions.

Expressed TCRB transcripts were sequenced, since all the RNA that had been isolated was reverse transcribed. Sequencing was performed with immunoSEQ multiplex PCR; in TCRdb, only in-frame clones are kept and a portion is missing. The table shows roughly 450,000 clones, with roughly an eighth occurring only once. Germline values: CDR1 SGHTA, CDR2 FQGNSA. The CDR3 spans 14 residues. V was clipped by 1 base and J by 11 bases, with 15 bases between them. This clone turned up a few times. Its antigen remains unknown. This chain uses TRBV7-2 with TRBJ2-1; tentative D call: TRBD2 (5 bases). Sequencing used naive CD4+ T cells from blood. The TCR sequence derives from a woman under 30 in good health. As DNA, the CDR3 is TGTGCCAGCAGCTTAGATTGGGGAGCTAGACAGCAGTTCTTC. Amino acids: CASSLDWGARQQFF.